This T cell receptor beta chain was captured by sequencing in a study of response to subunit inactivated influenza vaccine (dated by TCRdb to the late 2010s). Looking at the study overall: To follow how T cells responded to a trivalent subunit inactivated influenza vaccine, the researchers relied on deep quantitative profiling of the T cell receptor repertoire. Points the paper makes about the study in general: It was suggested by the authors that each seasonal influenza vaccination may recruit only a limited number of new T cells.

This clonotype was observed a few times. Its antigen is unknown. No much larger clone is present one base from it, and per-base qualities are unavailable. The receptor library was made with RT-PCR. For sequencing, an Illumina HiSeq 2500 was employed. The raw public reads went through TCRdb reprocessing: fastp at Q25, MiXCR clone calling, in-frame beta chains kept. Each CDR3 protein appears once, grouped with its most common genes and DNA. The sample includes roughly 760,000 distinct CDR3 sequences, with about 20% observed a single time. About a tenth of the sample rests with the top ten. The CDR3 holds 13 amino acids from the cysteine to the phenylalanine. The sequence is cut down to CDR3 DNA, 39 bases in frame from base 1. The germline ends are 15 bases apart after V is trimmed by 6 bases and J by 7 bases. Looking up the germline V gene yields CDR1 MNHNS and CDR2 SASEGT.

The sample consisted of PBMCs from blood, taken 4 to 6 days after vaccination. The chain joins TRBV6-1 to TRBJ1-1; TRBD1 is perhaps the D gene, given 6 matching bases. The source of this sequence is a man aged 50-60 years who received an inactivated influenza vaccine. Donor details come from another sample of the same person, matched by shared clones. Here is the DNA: TGTGCCAGCAGCTCAACCGGGACACTTGAAGCTTTCTTT. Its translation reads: CASSSTGTLEAFF.